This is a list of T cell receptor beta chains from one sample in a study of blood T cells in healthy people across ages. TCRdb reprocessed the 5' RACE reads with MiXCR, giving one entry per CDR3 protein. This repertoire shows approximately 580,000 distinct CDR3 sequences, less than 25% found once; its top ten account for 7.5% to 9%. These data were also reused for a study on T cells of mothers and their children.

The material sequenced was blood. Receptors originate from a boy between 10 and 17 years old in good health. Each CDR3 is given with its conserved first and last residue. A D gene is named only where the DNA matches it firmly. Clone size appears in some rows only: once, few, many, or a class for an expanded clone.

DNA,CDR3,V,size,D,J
TGTGCCAGCAGGGGACAGACAAACTATGGCTACACCTTC,CASRGQTNYGYTF,TRBV12-3/TRBV12-4,NA,TRBD1,TRBJ1-2
TGTGCCAGCAGCCCTAGCAGTAGTCCACTTGGACAGGGATATGGCTACACCTTC,CASSPSSSPLGQGYGYTF,TRBV11-2,NA,TRBD1,TRBJ1-2
TGCAGTGCTAGAATCCGGGTGTGGGAGCAGTACTTC,CSARIRVWEQYF,TRBV20-1,NA,NA,TRBJ2-7
TGTGCCAGCACCGCAACTAATGAAAAACTGTTTTTT,CASTATNEKLFF,TRBV6-1,few,NA,TRBJ1-4
TGTGCCAGCAGTTACTCGATGTGGGAGGGCTACACCTTC,CASSYSMWEGYTF,TRBV6-6,NA,NA,TRBJ1-2
TGTGCCAGCAGTTACCTGGGTACGAACACTGAAGCTTTCTTT,CASSYLGTNTEAFF,TRBV6-6,many,NA,TRBJ1-1
TGCGCCAGCAGCCACGCAGGGTTCAATCAGCCCCAGCATTTT,CASSHAGFNQPQHF,TRBV4-1,NA,NA,TRBJ1-5
TGCAGTGCTCAGACTAGCACAGATACGCAGTATTTT,CSAQTSTDTQYF,TRBV20-1,NA,NA,TRBJ2-3
TGTGCCAGCAGCAAAAGTCCCACACCAGGCGAGCAGTACTTC,CASSKSPTPGEQYF,TRBV21-1,NA,NA,TRBJ2-7
TGTGCCAGCAGCTTAGGGACACTAGACCAAGAGACCCAGTACTTC,CASSLGTLDQETQYF,TRBV7-9,NA,NA,TRBJ2-5
TGCGCCAGCAGCCAGGCGGCCGTGGCTTCCTACAATGAGCAGTTCTTC,CASSQAAVASYNEQFF,TRBV4-3,few,NA,TRBJ2-1
TGCGCCAGCAGCCTCGCACCCGGGGCGTCAGGGTCGGACTACGAGCAGTACTTC,CASSLAPGASGSDYEQYF,TRBV4-3,few,NA,TRBJ2-7
TGTGCCAGCAGTTTAGGGGGGACGACTCCCGGAGCCCAGTACTTC,CASSLGGTTPGAQYF,TRBV12-3/TRBV12-4,few,NA,TRBJ2-5
TGCGCCAGCAGCCGCCATCGGGGTAGCGGGAGGACCGGGGAGCTGTTTTTT,CASSRHRGSGRTGELFF,TRBV4-3,NA,TRBD2,TRBJ2-2
TGTGCCAGCAGTTCCCCACTAGCGGGGTCAACAGATACGCAGTATTTT,CASSSPLAGSTDTQYF,TRBV27,few,TRBD2,TRBJ2-3
TGTGCCAGCAGTTATTGGGGACGGATGAACACTGAAGCTTTCTTT,CASSYWGRMNTEAFF,TRBV6-2/TRBV6-3,few,NA,TRBJ1-1
TGTGCCTGGAGCGCCTTTTCTGGAACCGGTGAAAAACTGTTTTTT,CAWSAFSGTGEKLFF,TRBV30,NA,NA,TRBJ1-4
TGTGCCAGCAGCTTCGGCAGAGCAACTAATGAAAAACTGTTTTTT,CASSFGRATNEKLFF,TRBV7-2,NA,NA,TRBJ1-4
TGTGCCAGTAGTATCCTAGCGGAGATGGTACACATTCAGTACTTC,CASSILAEMVHIQYF,TRBV19,NA,TRBD2,TRBJ2-4
TGCAGTGCTAGAGATGTCGCGGAGGCCTACGAGCAGTACTTC,CSARDVAEAYEQYF,TRBV20-1,NA,NA,TRBJ2-7
TGTGCCAGCAGCACCTTGGGGGCTAGCGAAGAGACCCAGTACTTC,CASSTLGASEETQYF,TRBV21-1,NA,NA,TRBJ2-5
TGCAGTGCTAGAGGCCACAGGGGCTTGAGCAATCAGCCCCAGCATTTT,CSARGHRGLSNQPQHF,TRBV20-1,few,TRBD1,TRBJ1-5
TGCAGCGTTCTCGGGACAGGGGGCAACCATCCACAATCCTACGAGCAGTACTTC,CSVLGTGGNHPQSYEQYF,TRBV29-1,NA,TRBD1,TRBJ2-7
TGTGCCAGCTCCTACCGGGCGGCGGCGAACACCGGGGAGTTGTTTTTT,CASSYRAAANTGELFF,TRBV18,NA,NA,TRBJ2-2
TGTGCCAGCAGTTTTTATTCCACACCGAATGAGCAGTTCTTC,CASSFYSTPNEQFF,TRBV28,NA,NA,TRBJ2-1
TGTGCCAGCAGCCCGGCGTTGAATCGGGCTAACTATGGCTACACCTTC,CASSPALNRANYGYTF,TRBV5-5,few,NA,TRBJ1-2
TGTGCCAGCAGCTTAGTACCAGGTGGCTATGGCTACACCTTC,CASSLVPGGYGYTF,TRBV11-2,few,NA,TRBJ1-2
TGTGCCAGCAGGAGGACCTTGCAAGAGACCCAGTACTTC,CASRRTLQETQYF,TRBV6-5,NA,NA,TRBJ2-5
TGTGCCAGCAGATCCGGACCAGCGGGAGGGCCTAATGAGCAGTTCTTC,CASRSGPAGGPNEQFF,TRBV6-7,few,TRBD2,TRBJ2-1
TGCAGTGCCCCGGGACTAGCATACAATGAGCAGTTCTTC,CSAPGLAYNEQFF,TRBV20-1,NA,TRBD2,TRBJ2-1
TGCAGTGCTAGTCTGTCAGCGCTCCAAGAGACCCAGTACTTC,CSASLSALQETQYF,TRBV20-1,few,NA,TRBJ2-5
TGTGCCAGCAGCTTAGAATATAGCGGGGTAACCTACAATGAGCAGTTCTTC,CASSLEYSGVTYNEQFF,TRBV7-2,NA,TRBD2,TRBJ2-1
TGTGCCAGCAGCCCCGCCGGGTTGAGCTCCGGGGCCAACGTCCTGACTTTC,CASSPAGLSSGANVLTF,TRBV9,NA,NA,TRBJ2-6
TGTGCCAGCAGCCAATCCGGGGCTGAAAAACTGTTTTTT,CASSQSGAEKLFF,TRBV14,NA,NA,TRBJ1-4
TGTGCCAGCAGTTCAAGCGGGAGGGCCCTTTCAGATACGCAGTATTTT,CASSSSGRALSDTQYF,TRBV6-5,NA,TRBD2,TRBJ2-3
TGTGCCAGCAGTTTTCTTGAGGGGGAGAAATACGAGCAGTACTTC,CASSFLEGEKYEQYF,TRBV2,NA,NA,TRBJ2-7
TGCAGTGCTAGAGCATTAGCAGTCGATACGCAGTATTTT,CSARALAVDTQYF,TRBV20-1,few,NA,TRBJ2-3
TGCAGTGCTTTGGACAGGGTGGAGCAGTTCTTC,CSALDRVEQFF,TRBV20-1,NA,TRBD1,TRBJ2-1
TGTGCCAGCAATGGACAGTCCAGTACCTACTACGAGCAGTACTTC,CASNGQSSTYYEQYF,TRBV18,NA,NA,TRBJ2-7
TGTGCCAGCAGAACTTTGAGGGGCGGGACCAAGTCCTACGAGCAGTACTTC,CASRTLRGGTKSYEQYF,TRBV6-1,few,NA,TRBJ2-7
TGTGCCAGCAGTCCGCCTAGCGGGAGGTCTGGGGCCAACGTCCTGACTTTC,CASSPPSGRSGANVLTF,TRBV28,many,TRBD2,TRBJ2-6
TGCAGTGCAGCCCGACGGGGGGGCTACAATGAGCAGTTCTTC,CSAARRGGYNEQFF,TRBV20-1,few,TRBD2,TRBJ2-1
TGTGCCAGCAGCTTAGAAACGAGGACAGCGCTCCACTTT,CASSLETRTALHF,TRBV7-2,NA,NA,TRBJ1-6
TGTGCCAGCAGCTTCCGGGACTCCAGTCCCTCCGGAAACACCATATATTTT,CASSFRDSSPSGNTIYF,TRBV13,NA,NA,TRBJ1-3
TGTGCCAGCAGCTTAGAGGTAGTGCGGGCCAACGTCCTGACTTTC,CASSLEVVRANVLTF,TRBV7-2,NA,NA,TRBJ2-6
TGTGCCAGCAGCCGGAGGTCGAACACCGGGGAGCTGTTTTTT,CASSRRSNTGELFF,TRBV5-6,few,NA,TRBJ2-2
TGTGCCATCAGTGAGTTTTCGGGACAGGGAGTCTACGAGCAGTACTTC,CAISEFSGQGVYEQYF,TRBV10-3,few,TRBD1,TRBJ2-7
TGTGCCAGCCACGCCCCGGCCTCTGGGGCCAACGTCCTGACTTTC,CASHAPASGANVLTF,TRBV6-2/TRBV6-3,NA,NA,TRBJ2-6
TGTGCCAGCAGCCAAGATACCTGGGGGAGTACCGGGGAGCTGTTTTTT,CASSQDTWGSTGELFF,TRBV3-1,few,NA,TRBJ2-2
TGTGCCAGCAGCAAAGGAAATGAGGGGTCCTACGAGCAGTACTTC,CASSKGNEGSYEQYF,TRBV21-1,few,NA,TRBJ2-7
TGTGCCAGCAGCTACCAGGGACTAGCGGACCTCCAAGAGACCCAGTACTTC,CASSYQGLADLQETQYF,TRBV6-5,NA,TRBD2,TRBJ2-5
TGTGCCAGCAGCTCCCCGGACAGGGCAAGACTAGCCAAAAACATTCAGTACTTC,CASSSPDRARLAKNIQYF,TRBV7-8,few,TRBD1,TRBJ2-4
TGTGCCAGCAGCCAAGCAACCTTAGGGACAGGGAGTGTCGAGCAGTACTTC,CASSQATLGTGSVEQYF,TRBV4-2,few,TRBD1,TRBJ2-7
TGTGCCAGCAGCTTAACAGGGATGGGGGAGACCCAGTACTTC,CASSLTGMGETQYF,TRBV7-3,NA,NA,TRBJ2-5
TGTGCCAGCAGTCTCACCCCGGAGGCCGAATTAGCCAAAAACATTCAGTACTTC,CASSLTPEAELAKNIQYF,TRBV7-2,NA,NA,TRBJ2-4